This T cell receptor (beta chain) was found in a study of CD8 T cells in ankylosing spondylitis. One entry per CDR3 protein results from TCRdb running MiXCR on the 5' RACE reads. The table lists more than 500,000 distinct CDR3 sequences, roughly 5% of them singletons. Trimming cost V 4 bases and J 4 bases; bases outside gene matches: 4. Germline lookup yields CDR1 SEHNR and CDR2 FQNEAQ (reference sequence). The CDR3 loop spans 15 amino acids. This clonotype was detected ten times or more. Its specificity is unknown. Study observations and caveats: It appeared that ankylosing spondylitis blood was characterized by a TCR beta motif of several highly homologous variants. Earlier literature documents some of the motif variants in reactive arthritis synovial fluid and blood.

The rearrangement links TRBV7-9 to TRBJ2-2; 9 bases map to TRBD1. The sample was blood, either unsorted or a sorted T cell fraction (not recorded which). The sequence derives from a male donor with ankylosing spondylitis. DNA of the CDR3: TGTGCCAGCAGCTCGGACAGGGGACCCACCGGGGAGCTGTTTTTT. Amino acid sequence: CASSSDRGPTGELFF.